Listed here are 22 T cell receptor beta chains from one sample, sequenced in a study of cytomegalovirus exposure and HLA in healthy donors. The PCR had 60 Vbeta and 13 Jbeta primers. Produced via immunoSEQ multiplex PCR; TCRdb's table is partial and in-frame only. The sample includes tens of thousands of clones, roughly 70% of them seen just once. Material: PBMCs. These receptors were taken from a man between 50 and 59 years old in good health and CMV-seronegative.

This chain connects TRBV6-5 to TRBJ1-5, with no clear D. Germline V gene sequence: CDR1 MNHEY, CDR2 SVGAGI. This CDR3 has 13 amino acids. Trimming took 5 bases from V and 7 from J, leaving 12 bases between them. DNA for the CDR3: TGTGCCAGCAGTACCCGGGGAGGACAGCCCCAGCATTTT. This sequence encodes CASSTRGGQPQHF.

CDR3 coding DNA: TGTGCTAGTGGTTTGGCAACGACAGGGGTCGGCAATCAGCCCCAGCATTTT. This translates into CASGLATTGVGNQPQHF. The V gene is TRBV12-5, the J gene TRBJ1-5; 8 bases match TRBD1. V was clipped by 1 base and J by 2 bases; unmatched bases: 7. In germline, CDR1 is LGHNT, CDR2 FRNRAP. The CDR3 has 17 amino acids.

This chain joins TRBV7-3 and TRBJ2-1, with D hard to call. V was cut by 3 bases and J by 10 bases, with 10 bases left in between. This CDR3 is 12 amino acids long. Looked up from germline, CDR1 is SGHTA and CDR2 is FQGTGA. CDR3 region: CASSFSLQEQFF. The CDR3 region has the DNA TGTGCCAGCAGCTTTTCCCTGCAGGAGCAGTTCTTC.

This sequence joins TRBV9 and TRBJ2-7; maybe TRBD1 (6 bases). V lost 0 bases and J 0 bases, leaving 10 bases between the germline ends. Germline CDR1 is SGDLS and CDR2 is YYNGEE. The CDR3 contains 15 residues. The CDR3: CASSVGGQSSYEQYF. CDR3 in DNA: TGTGCCAGCAGCGTAGGCGGACAGTCCTCCTACGAGCAGTACTTC.

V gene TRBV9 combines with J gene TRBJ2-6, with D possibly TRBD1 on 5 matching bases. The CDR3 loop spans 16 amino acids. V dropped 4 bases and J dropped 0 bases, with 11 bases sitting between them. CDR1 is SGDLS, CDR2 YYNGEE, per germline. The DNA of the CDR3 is TGTGCCAGCAGCAAGACCGACAGCTCTGGGGCCAACGTCCTGACTTTC. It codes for CASSKTDSSGANVLTF.

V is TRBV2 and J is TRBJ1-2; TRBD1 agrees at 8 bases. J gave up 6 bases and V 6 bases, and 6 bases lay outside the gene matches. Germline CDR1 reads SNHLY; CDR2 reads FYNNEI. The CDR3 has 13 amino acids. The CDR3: CASSSDRDNGYTF. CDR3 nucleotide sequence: TGTGCCAGCAGCTCGGACAGGGATAATGGCTACACCTTC.

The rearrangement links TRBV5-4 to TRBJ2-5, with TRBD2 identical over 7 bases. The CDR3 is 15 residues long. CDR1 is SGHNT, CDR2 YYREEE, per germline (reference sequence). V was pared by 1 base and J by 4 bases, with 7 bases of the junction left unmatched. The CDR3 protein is CASSLRTGGGETQYF. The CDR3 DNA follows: TGTGCCAGCAGCTTGAGAACGGGGGGAGGAGAGACCCAGTACTTC.

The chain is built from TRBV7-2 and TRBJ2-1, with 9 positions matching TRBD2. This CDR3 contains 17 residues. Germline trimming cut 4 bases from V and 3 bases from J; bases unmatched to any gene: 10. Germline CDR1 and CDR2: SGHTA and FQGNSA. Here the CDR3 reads CASSWRLAGNSYNEQFF. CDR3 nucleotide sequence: TGTGCCAGCAGCTGGCGTCTAGCGGGGAATAGCTACAATGAGCAGTTCTTC.

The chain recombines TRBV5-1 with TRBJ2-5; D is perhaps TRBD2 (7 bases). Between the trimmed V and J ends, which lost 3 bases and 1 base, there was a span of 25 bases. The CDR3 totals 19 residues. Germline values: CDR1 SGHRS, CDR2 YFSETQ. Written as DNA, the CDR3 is TGCGCCAGCAGCTCGGACCCGCGTTCGGCGGGGGCGGGCCAAGAGACCCAGTACTTC. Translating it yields CASSSDPRSAGAGQETQYF.

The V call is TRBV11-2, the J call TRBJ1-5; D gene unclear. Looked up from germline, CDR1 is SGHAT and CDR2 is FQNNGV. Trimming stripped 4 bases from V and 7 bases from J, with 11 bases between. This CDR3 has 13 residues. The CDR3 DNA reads TGTGCCAGCAGCTCCGCCACGGGGCAGCCCCAGCATTTT. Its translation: CASSSATGQPQHF.

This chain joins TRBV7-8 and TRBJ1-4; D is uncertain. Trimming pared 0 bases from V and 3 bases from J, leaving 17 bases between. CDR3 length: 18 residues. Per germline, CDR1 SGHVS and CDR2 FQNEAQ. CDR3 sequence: CASSLAFRGAVANEKLFF. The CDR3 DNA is TGTGCCAGCAGCTTAGCCTTCCGGGGAGCGGTAGCTAATGAAAAACTGTTTTTT.

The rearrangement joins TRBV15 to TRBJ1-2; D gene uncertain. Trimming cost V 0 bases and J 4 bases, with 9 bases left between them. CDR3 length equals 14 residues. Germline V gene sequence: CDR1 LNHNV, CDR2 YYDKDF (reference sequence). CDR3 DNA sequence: TGTGCCACCAGCAGAGAGCAGGAACGCTATGGCTACACCTTC. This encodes CATSREQERYGYTF.

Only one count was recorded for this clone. The CDR3 DNA sequence: TGTGCCAGCAGCAATCGACAGGGGCCGAGCACAGATACGCAGTATTTT. Translated, it gives CASSNRQGPSTDTQYF. The V gene is TRBV11-3, the J gene TRBJ2-3; 8 bases are a match to TRBD1. The germline V gene encodes CDR1 SGHNT and CDR2 YENEEA. Trimming at V came to 5 bases and at J to 0 bases, leaving 7 bases not matched to a gene. This CDR3 contains 16 residues.

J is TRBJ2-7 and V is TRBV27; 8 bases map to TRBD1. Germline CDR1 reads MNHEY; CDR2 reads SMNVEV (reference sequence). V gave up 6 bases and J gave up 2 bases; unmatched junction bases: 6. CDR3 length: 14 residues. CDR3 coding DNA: TGTGCCAGCAGAATCAGGGGGCACACCTACGAGCAGTACTTC. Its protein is CASRIRGHTYEQYF.

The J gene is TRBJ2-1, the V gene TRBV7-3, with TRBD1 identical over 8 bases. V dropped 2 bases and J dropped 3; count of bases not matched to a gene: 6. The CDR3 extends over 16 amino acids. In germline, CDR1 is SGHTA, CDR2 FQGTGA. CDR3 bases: TGTGCCAGCAGCTTATCGGCAGGGGGCATCTACAATGAGCAGTTCTTC. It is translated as CASSLSAGGIYNEQFF.

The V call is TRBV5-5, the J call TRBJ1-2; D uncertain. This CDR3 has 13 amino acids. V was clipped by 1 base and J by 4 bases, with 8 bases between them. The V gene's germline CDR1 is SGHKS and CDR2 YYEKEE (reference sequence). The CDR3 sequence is CASSLIQPYGYTF. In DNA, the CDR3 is TGTGCCAGCAGCTTGATACAGCCCTATGGCTACACCTTC.

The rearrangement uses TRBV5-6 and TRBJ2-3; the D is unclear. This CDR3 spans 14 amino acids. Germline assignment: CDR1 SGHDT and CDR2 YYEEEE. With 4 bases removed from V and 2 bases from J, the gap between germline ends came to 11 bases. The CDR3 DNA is TGTGCCAGCAGCCTGCCTGGCCCCACAGATACGCAGTATTTT. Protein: CASSLPGPTDTQYF.

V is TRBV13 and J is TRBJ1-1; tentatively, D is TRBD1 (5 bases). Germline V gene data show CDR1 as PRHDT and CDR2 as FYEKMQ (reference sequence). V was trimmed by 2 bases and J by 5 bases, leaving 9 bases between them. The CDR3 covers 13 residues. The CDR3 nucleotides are TGTGCCAGCAGCTTACCAGGGCGGACTGAAGCTTTCTTT. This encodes CASSLPGRTEAFF.

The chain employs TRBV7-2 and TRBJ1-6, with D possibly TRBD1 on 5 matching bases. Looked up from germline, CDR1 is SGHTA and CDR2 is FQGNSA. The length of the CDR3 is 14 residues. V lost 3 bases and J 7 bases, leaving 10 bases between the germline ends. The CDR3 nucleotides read TGTGCCAGCAGCTTTGAGTCAGGGAATTCACCCCTCCACTTT. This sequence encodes CASSFESGNSPLHF. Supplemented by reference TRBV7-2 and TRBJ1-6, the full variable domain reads GAGVSQSPSNKVTEKGKDVELRCDPISGHTALYWYRQSLGQGLEFLIYFQGNSAPDKSGLPSDRFSAERTGGSVSTLTIQRTQQEDSAVYLCASSFESGNSPLHFGNGTRLTVT.

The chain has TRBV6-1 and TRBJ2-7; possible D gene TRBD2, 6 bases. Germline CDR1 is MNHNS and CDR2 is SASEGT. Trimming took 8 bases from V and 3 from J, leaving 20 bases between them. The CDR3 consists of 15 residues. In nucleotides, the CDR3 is TGTGCCAGCCTAGGCAGCTCCTGGAGGGGCTACGAGCAGTACTTC. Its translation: CASLGSSWRGYEQYF.

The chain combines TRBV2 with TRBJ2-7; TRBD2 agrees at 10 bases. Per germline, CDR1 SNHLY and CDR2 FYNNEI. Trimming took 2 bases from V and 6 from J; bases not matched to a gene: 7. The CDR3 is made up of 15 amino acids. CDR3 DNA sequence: TGTGCCAGCAGTGAATTTCTAGCGGGGGCGGGCGAGCAGTACTTC. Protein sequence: CASSEFLAGAGEQYF.

The CDR3 is CASSPIGGNTEAFF. The DNA for the CDR3 is TGTGCCAGCAGCCCTATCGGGGGGAACACTGAAGCTTTCTTT. The V call is TRBV5-4, the J call TRBJ1-1; weak D call: TRBD1 (5 bases). CDR1 SGHNT and CDR2 YYREEE come from the germline V gene (reference sequence). The CDR3 consists of 14 residues. The V end lost 4 bases, the J end lost 1 base, and 11 bases lay between the germline ends.